A selection of T cell receptor beta chains follows, all from one sample in a study of cytomegalovirus exposure and HLA in healthy donors. The repertoire was sequenced with immunoSEQ multiplex PCR; TCRdb's copy has only in-frame clones and lacks some. The table records around 78,000 clones, 80% of them present only once. The sequencing sample was made of PBMCs. All receptors come from a male donor in good health and CMV-seronegative. CDR3s include the opening cysteine and the closing phenylalanine or tryptophan. The D gene is left open where the match is weak. Not every row has a clone size; where given, it reads once, few, many or a size class.

length	D	size	V	J	DNA	CDR3
17	TRBD2	-	TRBV11-2	TRBJ2-1	TGTGCCAGCAGCTTCCTTGGGAAGCGGGAGAACTACAATGAGCAGTTCTTC	CASSFLGKRENYNEQFF
14	TRBD1	-	TRBV7-9	TRBJ1-2	TGTGCCACCCATAGGACCGACAGGGAGAATGGCTACACCTTC	CATHRTDRENGYTF
15	TRBD1	-	TRBV5-1	TRBJ1-1	TGCGCCAGCAGCTACACAGGGGGCATGAACACTGAAGCTTTCTTT	CASSYTGGMNTEAFF
15	TRBD1	once	TRBV7-9	TRBJ1-1	TGTGCCAGCAGCTTACCAGGGGGAATGAACACTGAAGCTTTCTTT	CASSLPGGMNTEAFF
14	TRBD2	-	TRBV30	TRBJ2-1	TGTGCCTGGAGTCCGGGACTAGCCTACAATGAGCAGTTCTTC	CAWSPGLAYNEQFF
15	-	-	TRBV18	TRBJ2-7	TGTGCCAGCTCCCGGCGGAAGGGGGATCCCTACGAGCAGTACTTC	CASSRRKGDPYEQYF
14	TRBD2	-	TRBV6-1	TRBJ2-7	TGTGCCAGCAGAGAGACTAGCGGGAGCGAAGAGCAGTACTTC	CASRETSGSEEQYF
15	-	-	TRBV19	TRBJ2-6	TGTGCCAGTAGTTCTCACATCTCTGGGGCCAACGTCCTGACTTTC	CASSSHISGANVLTF
16	TRBD2	-	TRBV5-1	TRBJ2-1	TGCGCCAGCAGCTTAAATTTAGCGGGAGATGTTAATGAGCAGTTCTTC	CASSLNLAGDVNEQFF
16	TRBD1	-	TRBV10-3	TRBJ2-3	TGTGCCATCAAGTCCAACCCCGGGACAGACACAGATACGCAGTATTTT	CAIKSNPGTDTDTQYF
14	TRBD1	-	TRBV30	TRBJ2-1	TGTGCCTGGACGGGACAGTTTCCCAAGGATGAGCAGTTCTTC	CAWTGQFPKDEQFF